This T cell receptor (beta chain) is from a study of cytomegalovirus exposure and HLA in healthy donors. Study observations and caveats: Sequencing artifact likely explains a cluster of highly shared sequence variants. Reportedly, cytomegalovirus status was diagnosed with high sensitivity and specificity. TCR beta V segments were, for the most part, productive about 87% or about 30% of the time in an earlier analysis.

Of note for this clone: The antigen is undetermined.

13 Jbeta primers and 60 Vbeta primers were used for the PCR. Repertoires were generated with immunoSEQ multiplex PCR, while TCRdb's copy carries only in-frame clones and drops some. The sample has about 140,000 clones, roughly 81% seen once. Trimming removed 7 bases from V and 7 bases from J; junction bases left unmatched: 10. Germline CDR1 and CDR2: MNHNS and SASEGT. The CDR3 is made up of 15 amino acids. Healthy bone marrow donors supplied every sample. This sequence joins TRBV6-1 and TRBJ1-1; 12 bases are shared with TRBD1. The material sequenced was PBMCs. This receptor was identified in a female donor in good health and CMV-seronegative. The CDR3 coding sequence is TGTGCCAGCACCAAGAAGGGACAGGGGGCGGTTGAAGCTTTCTTT. Its translation is CASTKKGQGAVEAFF.